These 27 T cell receptor beta chains came from one sample sequenced in a study of blood T cell repertoires in COVID-19. Libraries were prepared by immunoSEQ multiplex PCR; TCRdb keeps only in-frame clonotypes and omits some of them. The sample has 150,000 or so clones; 82% are singletons. The sample comprised peripheral blood. The origin of the receptors is a human donor with acute or convalescent COVID-19. The donor label of this sample is uncertain.

The chain recombines TRBV5-1 with TRBJ1-1, with 11 positions matching TRBD1. The CDR3 covers 15 residues. The germline CDR1 and CDR2 sequences are SGHRS and YFSETQ. V lost 2 bases to trimming and J lost 1 base; unmatched junction nucleotides: 1. The CDR3: CASSLGTGGNTEAFF. CDR3 bases: TGCGCCAGCAGCTTAGGGACAGGGGGGAACACTGAAGCTTTCTTT.

This rearrangement joins TRBV7-8 to TRBJ1-2; D gene uncertain. Per the germline V gene, CDR1 is SGHVS and CDR2 is FQNEAQ. This CDR3 comprises 13 residues. Trimming cost V 1 base and J 4 bases, with 7 bases left between them. CDR3 protein: CASSLDGAYGYTF. DNA for the CDR3: TGTGCCAGCAGCTTAGACGGAGCCTATGGCTACACCTTC.

The chain is built from TRBV3-1 (or the pseudogene TRBV3-2) and TRBJ2-4; the match to TRBD1 covers 7 bases. After removal of 3 bases from V and 12 bases from J, the junction contained 5 bases not matched to a gene. Germline lookup yields CDR1 LGHDT and CDR2 YNNKEL (reference sequence). CDR3 length equals 12 residues. This chain's CDR3 is CASSQSGQAQYF. Here the CDR3 DNA reads TGTGCCAGCAGCCAGTCCGGACAGGCTCAGTACTTC.

The rearrangement joins TRBV3-1 (or the pseudogene TRBV3-2) to TRBJ2-7; 8 bases fit TRBD1. The CDR3 has 14 amino acids. Per the germline V gene, CDR1 is LGHDT and CDR2 is YNNKEL (reference sequence). With 6 bases clipped from V and 4 bases from J, the junction kept 8 bases outside the gene matches. CDR3 amino acids: CASSRTGSMYEQYF. The CDR3 DNA is TGTGCCAGCAGTCGGACAGGGAGTATGTACGAGCAGTACTTC.

The rearrangement links TRBV11-2 to TRBJ2-7; D may be TRBD1 (6 bases). Germline CDR1 SGHAT, CDR2 FQNNGV. This CDR3 contains 16 residues. V lost 5 bases and J 2 bases, leaving 19 bases between the germline ends. This CDR3 reads CASSHRLGADPYEQYF. As DNA, the CDR3 is TGTGCCAGCAGCCACCGGCTGGGGGCCGATCCCTACGAGCAGTACTTC.

V and J are TRBV2 and TRBJ1-1, with 7 bases lining up with TRBD1. Trimming cost V 4 bases and J 4 bases; bases outside gene matches: 9. CDR1 and CDR2 from the germline V gene are SNHLY and FYNNEI. The length of the CDR3 is 15 residues. Written as DNA, the CDR3 is TGTGCCAGCAGTGGGCGACAGGGAGGAGGCACTGAAGCTTTCTTT. Its protein product is CASSGRQGGGTEAFF.

The chain couples TRBV7-2 to TRBJ1-6; weak D call: TRBD1 (6 bases). Germline V gene lookup returns CDR1 SGHTA and CDR2 FQGNSA. The CDR3 is 16 residues long. V lost 6 bases and J lost 0, with 12 bases in between. CDR3 residues: CASSATGSSYNSPLHF. CDR3 in DNA: TGTGCCAGCAGTGCAACAGGGAGCTCCTATAATTCACCCCTCCACTTT.

CDR3 in amino acids: CASKEVSTANYGYTF. The CDR3 DNA sequence: TGTGCCAGTAAGGAGGTCTCCACAGCTAACTATGGCTACACCTTC. The rearrangement links TRBV19 to TRBJ1-2; D gene unclear. CDR1 LNHDA and CDR2 SQIVND come from the germline V gene (reference sequence). The CDR3 runs to 15 residues. V dropped 7 bases and J dropped 0 bases, with 15 bases sitting between them.

This chain joins TRBV27 and TRBJ1-1; D possibly corresponds to TRBD1 (5 bases). The V gene lost 4 bases and the J gene lost 2 bases, with 8 bases spanning the gap. The CDR3 totals 13 residues. Germline lookup yields CDR1 MNHEY and CDR2 SMNVEV (reference sequence). CDR3 protein: CASSWQGNTEAFF. In nucleotides, the CDR3 is TGTGCCAGCAGTTGGCAGGGCAACACTGAAGCTTTCTTT.

V gene TRBV5-1 combines with J gene TRBJ2-2; 10 bases match TRBD1. The length of the CDR3 is 18 residues. Germline V lookup: CDR1 SGHRS, CDR2 YFSETQ. The J segment lost 5 bases and the V segment lost 4 bases, leaving 14 bases of the junction unmatched. CDR3 bases: TGCGCCAGCAGCCCGGTCCGACAGGGGGCCTCGGGGACCGGGGAGCTGTTTTTT. Its translation is CASSPVRQGASGTGELFF.

The chain uses TRBV5-1 and TRBJ1-1; weak D call: TRBD1 (5 bases). The CDR3 extends over 15 amino acids. The V end lost 4 bases, the J end lost 4 bases, and 17 bases lay between the germline ends. Germline CDR1 reads SGHRS; CDR2 reads YFSETQ. In nucleotides, the CDR3 is TGCGCCAGCAGCCCCCTCGGGGGTGGGGGCACTGAAGCTTTCTTT. Translated, it gives CASSPLGGGGTEAFF. Complete variable domain (other parts from reference TRBV5-1 and TRBJ1-1): KAGVTQTPRYLIKTRGQQVTLSCSPISGHRSVSWYQQTPGQGLQFLFEYFSETQRNKGNFPGRFSGRQFSNSRSEMNVSTLELGDSALYLCASSPLGGGGTEAFFGQGTRLTVV.

CDR3 residues: CASSLGRGGDTEAFF. The CDR3 DNA is TGTGCCAGCAGCTTAGGGCGGGGAGGGGACACTGAAGCTTTCTTT. The V call is TRBV11-2, the J call TRBJ1-1; possibly TRBD1 for D (5 bases). Trimming shortened V by 1 base and J by 3 bases, and 12 bases separated the two germline ends. This CDR3 spans 15 amino acids. Germline lookup yields CDR1 SGHAT and CDR2 FQNNGV.

V usage is TRBV7-9 and J usage is TRBJ1-1, with D unresolved. V was shortened by 6 bases and J by 0 bases, with 11 bases between the two germline ends. Germline-derived CDR1 and CDR2 are SEHNR and FQNEAQ (reference sequence). The CDR3 contains 14 residues. The CDR3 nucleotides read TGTGCCAGCAGATATCCCGTTCTGAACACTGAAGCTTTCTTT. It encodes CASRYPVLNTEAFF.

The CDR3 loop reads CASSFRGHQFGYTF. CDR3 sequence (DNA): TGTGCCAGCAGTTTCAGGGGGCATCAGTTTGGCTACACCTTC. The chain uses TRBV27 and TRBJ1-2; 8 bases agree with TRBD1. This CDR3 comprises 14 residues. The germline V gene encodes CDR1 MNHEY and CDR2 SMNVEV (reference sequence). Losses at the gene ends were 3 bases for V and 7 bases for J; bases not matched to a gene: 7.

This clone was observed a single time. V is TRBV7-9 and J is TRBJ2-4, with no clear D. This CDR3 is 15 amino acids long. V shed 5 bases and J shed 0 bases, with 11 bases lying between them. CDR1 and CDR2 from the germline V gene are SEHNR and FQNEAQ (reference sequence). The chain's CDR3 is CASSTGPVAKNIQYF. The DNA of the CDR3 is TGTGCCAGCAGCACGGGTCCGGTAGCCAAAAACATTCAGTACTTC.

The chain couples TRBV6-4 to TRBJ1-1, with 8 bases lining up with TRBD1. V lost 6 bases and J lost 1; bases outside the gene matches: 4. Germline loops: CDR1 MRHNA, CDR2 SNTAGT. The CDR3 has 14 residues. The CDR3 sequence: CASRPGQANTEAFF. The CDR3 DNA is TGTGCCAGCAGACCGGGACAGGCGAACACTGAAGCTTTCTTT.

The genes are TRBV4-3 and TRBJ2-2; a weak D match, TRBD2 (7 bases). CDR3 size: 16 residues. V was clipped by 0 bases and J by 4 bases, with 12 bases between them. CDR1 is LGHNA and CDR2 is YSLEER in the germline V gene. DNA of the CDR3: TGCGCCAGCAGCCAAGATTGGGGGGGCAGCACCGGGGAGCTGTTTTTT. Amino acid sequence: CASSQDWGGSTGELFF.

This chain connects TRBV29-1 to TRBJ2-3, with a weak D call TRBD2 (6 bases). Germline assignment: CDR1 SQVTM and CDR2 ANQGSEA. Trimming cost V 8 bases and J 3 bases, with 18 bases left between them. The CDR3 is 14 residues long. Here the CDR3 reads CSLRDGGLTDTQYF. The CDR3 coding sequence is TGCAGCCTCCGGGATGGGGGGTTGACAGATACGCAGTATTTT.

The chain joins TRBV2 to TRBJ1-6; possible D gene TRBD1, 6 bases. This CDR3 is built from 16 residues. V was cut by 5 bases and J by 6 bases, with 17 bases left in between. CDR1 is SNHLY and CDR2 is FYNNEI in the germline V gene. CDR3 bases: TGTGCCAGCAGTCGAAGGGGGGGCAATGGTAATTCACCCCTCCACTTT. Its protein is CASSRRGGNGNSPLHF.

The chain carries TRBV9 and TRBJ1-4; TRBD1 agrees at 9 bases. The CDR3 length is 16 residues. CDR1 is SGDLS, CDR2 YYNGEE, per germline. V was clipped by 3 bases and J by 4 bases; unmatched bases: 7. The CDR3 DNA is TGTGCCAGCAGCGAACTCCCGGGACAGGGTAATGAAAAACTGTTTTTT. Its protein is CASSELPGQGNEKLFF.

The genes are TRBV7-2 and TRBJ2-7, with TRBD2 as a possible D gene (5 bases). Trimming took off 1 base at V and 0 bases at J, with 10 bases between the two ends. CDR1 and CDR2 (germline): SGHTA, FQGNSA. The length of the CDR3 is 15 residues. The chain's CDR3 is CASSLDRGSSYEQYF. CDR3 in DNA: TGTGCCAGCAGCTTAGATCGGGGTAGCTCCTACGAGCAGTACTTC.

This chain connects TRBV5-8 to TRBJ2-6; no definite D call. Trimming cost V 4 bases and J 0 bases, with 5 bases left between them. Germline lookup yields CDR1 SGHTS and CDR2 YDEGEE. The CDR3 totals 14 residues. CDR3 region: CASSHNSGANVLTF. As DNA, the CDR3 is TGTGCCAGCAGCCACAACTCTGGGGCCAACGTCCTGACTTTC.

The V call is TRBV7-2, the J call TRBJ2-2, with 10 bases identical to TRBD2. The V segment lost 2 bases and the J segment 0 bases; nucleotides outside the gene matches: 9. The CDR3 spans 19 residues. Per the germline V gene, CDR1 is SGHTA and CDR2 is FQGNSA. The CDR3 is CASSLRGLAGAANTGELFF. Written as DNA, the CDR3 is TGTGCCAGCAGCTTACGGGGCCTAGCGGGGGCCGCGAACACCGGGGAGCTGTTTTTT.

The rearrangement uses TRBV11-2 and TRBJ2-1, with TRBD2 matching over 8 bases. Per the germline V gene, CDR1 is SGHAT and CDR2 is FQNNGV. V dropped 5 bases and J dropped 8; count of bases not matched to a gene: 11. This CDR3 is built from 15 residues. Here the CDR3 DNA reads TGTGCCAGCAGCGCCACCGGGACTAGGTTACATGAGCAGTTCTTC. Translating gives CASSATGTRLHEQFF.

This sequence joins TRBV11-2 and TRBJ2-5; the D is unclear. The V end lost 6 bases, the J end lost 1 base, and 9 bases lay between the germline ends. Germline CDR1 reads SGHAT; CDR2 reads FQNNGV. The length of the CDR3 is 13 residues. For the CDR3, the DNA is TGTGCCAGCAGTCGAGCGACCCAAGAGACCCAGTACTTC. Translation: CASSRATQETQYF.

The V and J genes are TRBV6-5 and TRBJ1-1; D remains unclear. Germline V gene sequence: CDR1 MNHEY, CDR2 SVGAGI. The V end lost 2 bases, the J end lost 1 base, and 8 bases lay between the germline ends. The CDR3 is 14 residues long. CDR3 nucleotide sequence: TGTGCCAGCAGTTACAAGGAGCAGAACACTGAAGCTTTCTTT. It specifies CASSYKEQNTEAFF.

This clone has a count of ten or more. This CDR3 reads CASSEPPGQGSNSPLHF. The CDR3 DNA is TGTGCCAGCAGTGAACCTCCGGGACAGGGAAGTAATTCACCCCTCCACTTT. V gene TRBV25-1 combines with J gene TRBJ1-6; 9 bases are shared with TRBD1. Germline trimming cut 2 bases from V and 6 bases from J; bases unmatched to any gene: 8. The germline gives CDR1 MGHDK, CDR2 SYGVNS. The CDR3 spans 17 residues.